The present entry profiles one TCR beta chain with its context. Antigen unknown. CDR1 is SGHTA, CDR2 FQGTGA, per germline. This CDR3 spans 15 amino acids. Trimming pared 1 base from V and 5 bases from J, leaving 14 bases between. This sample stems from a study of cytomegalovirus exposure and HLA in healthy donors. General study points: Earlier analysis yielded a pattern in which most TCR beta V segments were productive about 90% or about 30% of the time. The authors later linked a missense DCLRE1C variant to TCR beta V- and J-gene trimming. Sequencing likely produced, as an artifact, a cluster of highly shared sequence variants.

The PCR used 60 Vbeta and 13 Jbeta primers. Sequencing used immunoSEQ multiplex PCR; TCRdb keeps in-frame clones, though not all of them. The sample contains roughly 110,000 clones, around three quarters of which appear only once. The clonotype originates from a male donor in good health and CMV-seronegative. The rearrangement links TRBV7-3 to TRBJ2-5; no reliable D call. Sequencing was done on a sample of PBMCs. The CDR3 loop reads CASSLNPWRGETQYF. The CDR3 DNA follows: TGTGCCAGCAGCTTAAATCCCTGGAGAGGCGAGACCCAGTACTTC.